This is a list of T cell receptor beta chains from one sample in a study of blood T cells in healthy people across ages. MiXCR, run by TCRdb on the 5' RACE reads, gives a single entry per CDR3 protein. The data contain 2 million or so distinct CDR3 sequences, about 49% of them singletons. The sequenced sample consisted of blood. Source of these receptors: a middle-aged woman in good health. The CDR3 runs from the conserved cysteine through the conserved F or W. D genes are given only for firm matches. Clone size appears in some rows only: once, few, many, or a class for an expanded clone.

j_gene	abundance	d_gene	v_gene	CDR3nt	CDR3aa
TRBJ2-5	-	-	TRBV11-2	TGTGCCAGCAGCACTACAGGGCTGGTAGAGACCCAGTACTTC	CASSTTGLVETQYF
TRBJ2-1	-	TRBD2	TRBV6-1	TGTGCCAGCAGTGAATATGGGACTAGCAACAATGAGCAGTTCTTC	CASSEYGTSNNEQFF
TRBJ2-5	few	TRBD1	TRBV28	TGTGCCAGCAGAGCCGGGACAGGGGATTTGGAGACCCAGTACTTC	CASRAGTGDLETQYF
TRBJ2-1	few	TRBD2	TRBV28	TGTGCCAGCACCTCCCTTCGAGCGGGGGAGAGAAATGAGCAGTTCTTC	CASTSLRAGERNEQFF
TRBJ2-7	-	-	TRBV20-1	TGCAGTGCTAGAATAACAGGGTCCTACGAGCAGTACTTC	CSARITGSYEQYF
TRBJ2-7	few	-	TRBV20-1	TGCAGTGCGATTGATTGGGACTCCATCTACGAGCAGTACTTC	CSAIDWDSIYEQYF
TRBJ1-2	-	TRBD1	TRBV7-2	TGTGCCGGCAGCTTGGGACAGGGGGCCGGGGGCTACACCTTC	CAGSLGQGAGGYTF
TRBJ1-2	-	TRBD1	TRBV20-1	TGCAGTGCAGCAGGGGGATTAGGCTATGGCTACACCTTC	CSAAGGLGYGYTF
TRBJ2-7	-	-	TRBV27	TGTGCCAGCAGTACACGATGGGGTGCCCCCTACGAGCAGTACTTC	CASSTRWGAPYEQYF
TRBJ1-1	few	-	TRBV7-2	TGTGCCAGCAGCCTACAGGGACCGAACACTGAAGCTTTCTTT	CASSLQGPNTEAFF
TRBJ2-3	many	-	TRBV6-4	TGTGCCAGCAGTGAGGGGGATACGCAGTATTTT	CASSEGDTQYF
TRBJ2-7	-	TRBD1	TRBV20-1	TGCAGTGCTACCCTGCTAGCCCCCGGGACAGGGTTAACCTACGAGCAGTACTTC	CSATLLAPGTGLTYEQYF
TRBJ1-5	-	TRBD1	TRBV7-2	TGTGCCAGCAGCACAGGACAGGGGGCGAGGGCCCAGCATTTT	CASSTGQGARAQHF
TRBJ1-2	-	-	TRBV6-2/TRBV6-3	TGTGCCAGCAGTCAGGGACTGACCTATGGCTACACCTTC	CASSQGLTYGYTF
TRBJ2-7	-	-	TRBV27	TGTGCCATAAAAGGGTCGGGGACCTACGAGCAGTACTTC	CAIKGSGTYEQYF
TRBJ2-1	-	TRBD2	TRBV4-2	TGTGCCAGCAGCCAAGAAGCGGGGGGGCCCGATAATGAGCAGTTCTTC	CASSQEAGGPDNEQFF
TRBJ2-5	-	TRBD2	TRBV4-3	TGCGCCAGCAGCCAAGATTTGGCTAGCGGGGGAAAAGAGACCCAGTACTTC	CASSQDLASGGKETQYF
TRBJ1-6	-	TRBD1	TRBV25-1	TGTGCCAGCAGTGAATACAAGACAGGGGTCGGATCACCCCTCCACTTT	CASSEYKTGVGSPLHF
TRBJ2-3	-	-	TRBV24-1	TGTGCCACCAGTGCTACAAGTGGGGCTTGGGATACGCAGTATTTT	CATSATSGAWDTQYF
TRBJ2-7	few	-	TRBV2	TGTGCCAGCAGTGAGGGTCAGCAGGGAACCCGCGAGCAGTACTTC	CASSEGQQGTREQYF
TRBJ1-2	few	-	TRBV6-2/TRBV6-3	TGTGCCAGCAGTTTGTTGCTCTATGGCTACACCTTC	CASSLLLYGYTF
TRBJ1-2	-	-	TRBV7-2	TGTGCCAGCAGCCCAATTCCGGGAATCAACTATGGCTACACCTTC	CASSPIPGINYGYTF
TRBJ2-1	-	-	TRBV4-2	TGTGCCAGCAGCCAAGGGAGGGGTCCGAATGAGCAGTTCTTC	CASSQGRGPNEQFF
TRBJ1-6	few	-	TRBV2	TGTGCCAGCAGTGGACCAAATAATTCACCCCTCCACTTT	CASSGPNNSPLHF
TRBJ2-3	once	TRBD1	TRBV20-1	TGCAGTGGGGATCCGGGACAGGGCACAGATACGCAGTATTTT	CSGDPGQGTDTQYF
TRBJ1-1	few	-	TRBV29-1	TGCAGCGTCGTACTCTCAGGGAGTACGGCTGAAGCTTTCTTT	CSVVLSGSTAEAFF
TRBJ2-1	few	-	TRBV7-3	TGTGCCAGCAGCATGCGGACAGACAATGAGCAGTTCTTC	CASSMRTDNEQFF
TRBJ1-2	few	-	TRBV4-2	TGTGCCAGCAGCCAAGATCGGTGGGCAAGACAAACCGACTATGGCTACACCTTC	CASSQDRWARQTDYGYTF
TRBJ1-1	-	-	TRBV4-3	TGCGCCAGCAGCATCCACGCCCAGGGGACAGAAGCTTTCTTT	CASSIHAQGTEAFF
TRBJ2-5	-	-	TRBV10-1	TGCGCCAGCAGTGGGGCAGGGTCCGAGACCCAGTACTTC	CASSGAGSETQYF
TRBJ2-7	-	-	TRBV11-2	TGTGCCAGCAGCTTGGGCCATAATATAGGCAACGAGCAGTACTTC	CASSLGHNIGNEQYF
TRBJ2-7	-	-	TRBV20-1	TGCAGTGCTAGAGATTCCAGCTTCTACGAGCAGTACTTC	CSARDSSFYEQYF
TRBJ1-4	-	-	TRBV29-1	TGCAGCGTTAATTCTGGTGAAAAACTGTTTTTT	CSVNSGEKLFF
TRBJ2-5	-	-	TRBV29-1	TGCAGCGTTGGCGTAGGAGGTAGGGGGCAAGAGACCCAGTACTTC	CSVGVGGRGQETQYF
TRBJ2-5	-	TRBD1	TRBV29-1	TGCAGCGTTGGGACAGGGGTCATATGGGGGGAGACCCAGTACTTC	CSVGTGVIWGETQYF
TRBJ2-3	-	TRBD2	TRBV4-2	TGTGCCAGCAGCCAAGAATCGGCTAGCGGGTATCCAGATACGCAGTATTTT	CASSQESASGYPDTQYF
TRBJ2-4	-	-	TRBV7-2	TGTGCCAGCAGCTCGCAAGGGCGGTCCAAAAACATTCAGTACTTC	CASSSQGRSKNIQYF